This T cell receptor (beta chain) was profiled in a study of cytomegalovirus exposure and HLA in healthy donors. 13 Jbeta primers and 60 Vbeta primers were used for the PCR. The data were produced by immunoSEQ multiplex PCR, yet TCRdb's version contains in-frame clones alone and is incomplete. The sample lists about 110,000 clones, approximately 70% occurring once. V was pared by 0 bases and J by 4 bases, with 3 bases of the junction left unmatched. Per the germline V gene, CDR1 is LGHNT and CDR2 is FRNRAP. The CDR3 length is 16 residues. The chain is built from TRBV12-5 and TRBJ2-2; 9 nucleotides align to TRBD1. The material sequenced was PBMCs. This clonotype was obtained from a man aged 25-45 years in good health and CMV-seropositive. DNA for the CDR3: TGTGCTAGTGGTTTGGTACAGGGGGCGGCCACCGGGGAGCTGTTTTTT. The encoded protein is CASGLVQGAATGELFF.